These 30 T cell receptor beta chains were all obtained from the same sample, sequenced in a study of cytomegalovirus exposure and HLA in healthy donors. Researchers ran the PCR with 60 Vbeta and 13 Jbeta primers. The data were produced by immunoSEQ multiplex PCR, yet TCRdb's version contains in-frame clones alone and is incomplete. The table records approximately 110,000 clones, 70% to 80% of them present only once. The material sequenced was PBMCs. Receptors were obtained from a woman aged 40 to 50 in good health and CMV-seropositive.

This chain links TRBV4-2 with TRBJ1-2, with 7 bases fitting TRBD1. The V and J ends lost 1 base and 5 bases, in that order; junction bases with no gene match: 10. Per germline, CDR1 LGHNA and CDR2 YNFKEQ. The CDR3 has 16 amino acids. CDR3 sequence reads: CASSQVGQGVFYGYTF. The CDR3 bases are TGTGCCAGCAGCCAAGTCGGGCAGGGGGTATTTTATGGCTACACCTTC.

The chain uses TRBV28 and TRBJ1-6; no definite D call. In germline, CDR1 is MDHEN, CDR2 SYDVKM. The CDR3 contains 14 residues. V was clipped by 8 bases and J by 2 bases, with 10 bases between them. CDR3 amino acids: CASVEATYNSPLHF. The CDR3, as DNA: TGTGCCAGCGTGGAGGCCACCTATAATTCACCCCTCCACTTT.

In regard to this clone: This sample also contains other DNA sequences that code for the same CDR3. The chain couples TRBV18 to TRBJ2-1, with TRBD1 matching over 7 bases. Germline trimming cut 3 bases from V and 4 bases from J; bases unmatched to any gene: 3. CDR3 length: 14 amino acids. CDR1 is KGHSH, CDR2 LQKENI, per germline. The CDR3 region has the DNA TGTGCCAGCTCACCCTGGGACAGTTACAATGAGCAGTTCTTC. Encoded protein: CASSPWDSYNEQFF.

The chain carries TRBV5-4 and TRBJ1-2; D is unresolved. CDR1 and CDR2 (germline): SGHNT, YYREEE (reference sequence). Trimming shortened V by 0 bases and J by 7 bases, and 16 bases separated the two germline ends. The CDR3 totals 15 residues. CDR3 DNA sequence: TGTGCCAGCAGCTTGGCACTCCCCAACAGAGCTGGCTACACCTTC. This gives the protein CASSLALPNRAGYTF.

This chain links TRBV4-3 with TRBJ1-3; tentatively, D is TRBD1 (5 bases). CDR1 and CDR2 (germline): LGHNA, YSLEER. The V gene lost 5 bases and the J gene lost 2 bases, with 13 bases spanning the gap. The CDR3 length is 15 residues. The CDR3: CASSSGTETGNTIYF. The CDR3, as DNA: TGCGCCAGCAGCTCCGGGACTGAGACTGGAAACACCATATATTTT.

The CDR3 DNA sequence: TGCAGCGGGTTGCAGGGATCGGACATTCAGTACTTC. Translation: CSGLQGSDIQYF. The V call is TRBV29-1, the J call TRBJ2-4, with TRBD1 as a possible D gene (5 bases). V dropped 7 bases and J dropped 8 bases, with 15 bases sitting between them. Looked up from germline, CDR1 is SQVTM and CDR2 is ANQGSEA. There are 12 residues in the CDR3.

The J gene is TRBJ1-2, the V gene TRBV18, with D possibly being TRBD1 (6 bases). The CDR3 runs 12 residues. V lost 5 bases and J 6 bases, leaving 10 bases between the germline ends. Germline CDR1 is KGHSH and CDR2 is LQKENI. The CDR3: CASSERQDGYTF. The CDR3, as DNA: TGTGCCAGCTCAGAACGACAGGATGGCTACACCTTC.

The rearrangement joins TRBV4-3 to TRBJ2-7, with 11 bases lining up with TRBD2. The V gene end was trimmed by 4 bases and the J gene end by 3 bases; junction bases not matched to a gene: 14. This CDR3 contains 18 residues. Germline V gives CDR1 LGHNA, CDR2 YSLEER. The CDR3 nucleotides read TGCGCCAGCAGCCTCCAACTTAGCGGGGGGGCTGACGTCTACGAGCAGTACTTC. It encodes CASSLQLSGGADVYEQYF.

On this clone itself: The junction departs from germline at one end; a sequencing error may be responsible. The CDR3 reads CASSLDRAGANVLTF. CDR3 sequence (DNA): TGTGCCAGCAGTTTGGACAGGGCTGGGGCCAACGTCCTGACTTTC. V gene TRBV5-4 combines with J gene TRBJ2-6; TRBD1 matches 8 bases. The CDR3 contains 15 residues. Germline CDR1 is SGHNT and CDR2 is YYREEE (reference sequence).

Many counts were recorded for this clone. The chain has TRBV10-3 and TRBJ2-7, with D tentatively TRBD1 (6 bases). Trimming removed 0 bases at V and 7 bases at J, with 16 bases between. Germline values: CDR1 ENHRY, CDR2 SYGVKD. The length of the CDR3 is 15 residues. CDR3 sequence: CAISESSGEQDEQYF. In DNA form, the CDR3 reads TGTGCCATCAGTGAGTCGTCAGGGGAACAAGATGAGCAGTACTTC.

V is TRBV5-6 and J is TRBJ1-2, with a tentative D call TRBD1 (5 bases). Germline CDR1 and CDR2: SGHDT and YYEEEE. CDR3 length equals 13 residues. The V end was cut by 4 bases, the J end by 8 bases, with 15 bases between. This chain's CDR3 is CASSLWAGKGYTF. CDR3 DNA sequence: TGTGCCAGCAGCCTGTGGGCAGGGAAAGGCTACACCTTC.

This chain links TRBV18 with TRBJ1-1, with D possibly being TRBD1 (5 bases). The V gene's germline CDR1 is KGHSH and CDR2 LQKENI. This CDR3 has 15 residues. V lost 2 bases to trimming and J lost 1 base, with 11 bases between them. CDR3 amino acids: CASSPGWGRNTEAFF. The CDR3, as DNA: TGTGCCAGCTCACCAGGGTGGGGCAGGAACACTGAAGCTTTCTTT.

This chain uses TRBV2 with TRBJ1-2; D possibly corresponds to TRBD1 (6 bases). With 1 base removed from V and 4 bases from J, the gap between germline ends came to 7 bases. This CDR3 contains 13 residues. Germline CDR1 and CDR2: SNHLY and FYNNEI. CDR3 DNA sequence: TGTGCCAGCAGTGAAGTGGGGGCCTATGGCTACACCTTC. It specifies CASSEVGAYGYTF.

This clone was seen a single time. This chain uses TRBV7-8 with TRBJ2-5; D is uncertain. Trimming removed 1 base from V and 2 bases from J, with 8 bases in between. This CDR3 has 14 amino acids. Germline V lookup: CDR1 SGHVS, CDR2 FQNEAQ. The DNA for the CDR3 is TGTGCCAGCAGCTTAGTGGGCCGTCAAGAGACCCAGTACTTC. Its translation is CASSLVGRQETQYF.

This clone was found a few times. The V and J genes are TRBV4-3 and TRBJ1-5; D possibly corresponds to TRBD1 (6 bases). The V end lost 3 bases, the J end lost 2 bases, and 11 bases lay between the germline ends. CDR1 is LGHNA and CDR2 is YSLEER in the germline V gene. The CDR3 consists of 15 residues. The CDR3 bases are TGCGCCAGCAGCCAGGACCCAGGGGGCAATCAGCCCCAGCATTTT. Its protein product is CASSQDPGGNQPQHF.

The chain is built from TRBV5-4 and TRBJ1-1; D is possibly TRBD1 (6 bases). This CDR3 is 14 amino acids long. Trimming stripped 4 bases from V and 3 bases from J, with 13 bases between. The germline gives CDR1 SGHNT, CDR2 YYREEE (reference sequence). CDR3 residues: CASSEEYRDTEAFF. The CDR3 coding sequence is TGTGCCAGCAGCGAGGAGTACAGGGACACTGAAGCTTTCTTT.

In this sample, this clone turned up many times. The CDR3: CASSAAFRNLNTEAFF. The CDR3 DNA is TGTGCCAGCAGCGCCGCATTCAGAAACCTGAACACTGAAGCTTTCTTT. The chain couples TRBV5-8 to TRBJ1-1; no firm D call. This CDR3 contains 16 residues. Germline V gives CDR1 SGHTS, CDR2 YDEGEE. V was trimmed by 4 bases and J by 0 bases, leaving 16 bases between them.

The V call is TRBV2, the J call TRBJ2-7, with a possible D match to TRBD2 (5 bases). The CDR3 spans 14 residues. The germline CDR1 and CDR2 sequences are SNHLY and FYNNEI. V was clipped by 3 bases and J by 3 bases, with 12 bases between them. The CDR3 sequence: CASSEEASGYEQYF. CDR3 coding DNA: TGTGCCAGCAGTGAGGAGGCCTCGGGCTACGAGCAGTACTTC.

This clone showed up just once. V is TRBV5-4 and J is TRBJ2-5, with 8 bases aligning to TRBD1. This CDR3 spans 15 amino acids. From germline, CDR1 is SGHNT and CDR2 YYREEE (reference sequence). V was pared by 2 bases and J by 5 bases, with 8 bases of the junction left unmatched. The CDR3 DNA reads TGTGCCAGCAGCTTAATGGACAGGGCCAGGGAGACCCAGTACTTC. This gives the protein CASSLMDRARETQYF.

This CDR3 reads CSVEDGGGGPEAFF. In DNA, the CDR3 is TGCAGCGTTGAAGACGGAGGTGGCGGCCCTGAAGCTTTCTTT. The chain employs TRBV29-1 and TRBJ1-1; D remains unclear. Per the germline V gene, CDR1 is SQVTM and CDR2 is ANQGSEA. V lost 0 bases to trimming and J lost 6 bases, with 14 bases between them. CDR3 size: 14 residues. Supplemented by reference TRBV29-1 and TRBJ1-1, the full variable domain reads SAVISQKPSRDICQRGTSLTIQCQVDSQVTMMFWYRQQPGQSLTLIATANQGSEATYESGFVIDKFPISRPNLTFSTLTVSNMSPEDSSIYLCSVEDGGGGPEAFFGQGTRLTVV.

This rearrangement joins TRBV6-5 to TRBJ1-2, with 11 positions matching TRBD1. The CDR3 covers 14 residues. J was trimmed by 3 bases and V by 5 bases; bases with no gene match: 2. Germline V CDR1 and CDR2: MNHEY, SVGAGI. The CDR3 DNA sequence: TGTGCCAGCAGTCGGACAGGGGGCGACTATGGCTACACCTTC. It encodes CASSRTGGDYGYTF.

This chain connects TRBV6-5 to TRBJ2-7, with 8 bases fitting TRBD1. Germline V gives CDR1 MNHEY, CDR2 SVGAGI. The CDR3 totals 14 residues. Trimming removed 6 bases from V and 2 bases from J; junction bases left unmatched: 6. The CDR3 loop reads CASSRGPPTYEQYF. CDR3 bases: TGTGCCAGCAGCAGGGGGCCCCCGACCTACGAGCAGTACTTC.

This clone was counted a few times. The J gene is TRBJ1-1, the V gene TRBV15; D not resolved. Germline values: CDR1 LNHNV, CDR2 YYDKDF (reference sequence). The V and J ends lost 0 bases and 2 bases respectively, with 13 bases between them. The CDR3 length is 16 residues. The CDR3 DNA is TGTGCCACCAGCAGAGATCGGCTCGGAGGAAACACTGAAGCTTTCTTT. Translation gives CATSRDRLGGNTEAFF.

The DNA for the CDR3 is TGTGCCAGCAGTAAGTACAGAAAAAGTACTGAAGCTTTCTTT. Protein: CASSKYRKSTEAFF. V gene TRBV13 combines with J gene TRBJ1-1; D is ambiguous. The germline CDR1 and CDR2 sequences are PRHDT and FYEKMQ (reference sequence). Trimming cost V 6 bases and J 5 bases, with 16 bases left between them. The CDR3 sequence is 14 residues long.

The chain recombines TRBV5-1 with TRBJ2-1; TRBD1 matches at 7 bases. The CDR3 consists of 12 residues. CDR1 is SGHRS and CDR2 is YFSETQ in the germline V gene. J was trimmed by 3 bases and V by 8 bases; bases with no gene match: 2. The CDR3 coding sequence is TGCGCCAGTGGGGACAGCTACAATGAGCAGTTCTTC. Its translation is CASGDSYNEQFF.

This clone has only a few counts. The rearrangement joins TRBV7-9 to TRBJ1-4; D gene unclear. The V end lost 1 base, the J end lost 8 bases, and 14 bases lay between the germline ends. This CDR3 spans 15 amino acids. CDR1 is SEHNR, CDR2 FQNEAQ, per germline (reference sequence). The CDR3 loop is CASSLDTSVGEKLFF. CDR3 DNA: TGTGCCAGCAGCTTAGATACGAGTGTCGGGGAAAAACTGTTTTTT.

The chain employs TRBV5-1 and TRBJ2-5; a weak D match, TRBD1 (5 bases). This CDR3 has 13 residues. V was cut by 5 bases and J by 2 bases, with 10 bases left in between. Germline values: CDR1 SGHRS, CDR2 YFSETQ. CDR3 in DNA: TGCGCCAGCAGACAAACAGGACAAGAGACCCAGTACTTC. As protein: CASRQTGQETQYF.

This chain joins TRBV5-1 and TRBJ1-2; D ambiguous. Germline assignment: CDR1 SGHRS and CDR2 YFSETQ. The CDR3 covers 13 residues. V dropped 0 bases and J dropped 7 bases, with 10 bases sitting between them. CDR3 nucleotides: TGCGCCAGCAGCTTGGAGCGGGGAAGTGGCTACACCTTC. It specifies CASSLERGSGYTF.

This chain connects TRBV9 to TRBJ1-3; maybe TRBD1 (5 bases). V was cut by 2 bases and J by 2 bases, with 14 bases left in between. The CDR3 length is 16 residues. CDR1 is SGDLS and CDR2 is YYNGEE in the germline V gene. The CDR3 region is CASSVRPQGTGNTIYF. The CDR3 nucleotides are TGTGCCAGCAGCGTGCGGCCCCAGGGCACTGGAAACACCATATATTTT.

This clone appeared a few times. This CDR3 is CASSQGTSNTEAFF. The DNA for the CDR3 is TGCGCCAGCAGTCAGGGGACATCTAACACTGAAGCTTTCTTT. This chain links TRBV23-1 with TRBJ1-1, with D maybe TRBD1 (6 bases). TRBV23-1 is assigned to the ORF class and has an uncertain function. The CDR3 has 14 amino acids. Trimming removed 3 bases at V and 2 bases at J, with 10 bases between.